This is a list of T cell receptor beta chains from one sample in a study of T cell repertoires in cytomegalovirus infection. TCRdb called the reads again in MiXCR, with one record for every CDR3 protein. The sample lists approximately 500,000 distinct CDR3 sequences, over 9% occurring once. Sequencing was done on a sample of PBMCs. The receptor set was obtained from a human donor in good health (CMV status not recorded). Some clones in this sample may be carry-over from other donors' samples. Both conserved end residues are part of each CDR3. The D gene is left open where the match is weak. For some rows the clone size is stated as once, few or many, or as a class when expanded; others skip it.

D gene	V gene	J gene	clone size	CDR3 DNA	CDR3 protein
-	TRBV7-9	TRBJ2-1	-	TGTGCCAGCAGCTCTGAACAGGCGAGGGGGGATGAGCAGTTCTTC	CASSSEQARGDEQFF
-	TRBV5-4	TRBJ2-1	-	TGTGCCAGCAGCCTTGCTATAGTACGGGAGTACAATGAGCAGTTCTTC	CASSLAIVREYNEQFF
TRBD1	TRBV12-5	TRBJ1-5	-	TGTGCTAGTGGTTTGGTTCGGGGACAGAGGAATCAGCCCCAGCATTTT	CASGLVRGQRNQPQHF
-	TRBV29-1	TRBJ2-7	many	TGCAGCGTAGCGATCAGGGCCTCCTACGAGCAGTACTTC	CSVAIRASYEQYF
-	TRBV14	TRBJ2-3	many	TGTGCCAGCAGCCTCCTGCAGGGAACAGATACGCAGTATTTT	CASSLLQGTDTQYF
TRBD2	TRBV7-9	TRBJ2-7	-	TGTGCCAGCAGCCCCGCGGGGGGACTCAGTGCGTACGAGCAGTACTTC	CASSPAGGLSAYEQYF
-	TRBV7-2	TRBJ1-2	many	TGTGCCAGCAGCCCGGGCCAGGGGCCTGGCTATGGCTACACCTTC	CASSPGQGPGYGYTF
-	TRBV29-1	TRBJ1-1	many	TGCAGCGTGGGCGGCCTTTTGAACACTGAAGCTTTCTTT	CSVGGLLNTEAFF
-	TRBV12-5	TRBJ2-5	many	TGTGCTAGTGGTTGGGGGACGGTCCAAGAGACCCAGTACTTC	CASGWGTVQETQYF
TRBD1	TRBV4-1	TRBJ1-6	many	TGCGCCAGCAGCTCCCGACAGGGGATAAGTTCACCCCTCCACTTT	CASSSRQGISSPLHF
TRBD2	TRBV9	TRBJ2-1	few	TGTGCCAGCAGCACAGGACTAGCGATGCCCAATGAGCAGTTCTTC	CASSTGLAMPNEQFF
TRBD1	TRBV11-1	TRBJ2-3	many	TGTGCCAGCAGCTTAGGGAGGGACAGGAGCACAGATACGCAGTATTTT	CASSLGRDRSTDTQYF
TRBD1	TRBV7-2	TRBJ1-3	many	TGTGCCAGCAGCCTTGGGACAGGGGTTGGAAACACCATATATTTT	CASSLGTGVGNTIYF
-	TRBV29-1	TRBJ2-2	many	TGCAGCGTTGAAGAGGGCAACACCGGGGAGCTGTTTTTT	CSVEEGNTGELFF
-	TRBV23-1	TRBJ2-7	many	TGCGCCAGCAGCCGGTCTCGGGACGAGCAGTACTTC	CASSRSRDEQYF
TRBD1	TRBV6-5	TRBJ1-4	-	TGTGCCAGCAGTACATGGGACAGGTCCGAAAAACTGTTTTTT	CASSTWDRSEKLFF
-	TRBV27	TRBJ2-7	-	TGTGCCAGCAGTAAAGGACAAAGGGGTCAGTACTTC	CASSKGQRGQYF
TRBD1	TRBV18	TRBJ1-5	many	TGTGCCAGCTCACCCCTTTCAGGACAGGTTCAGCCCCAGCATTTT	CASSPLSGQVQPQHF
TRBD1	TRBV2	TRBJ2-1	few	TGTGCCAGCCAGAGTAGGACAGGGGGCACTTGGGATGAGCAGTTCTTC	CASQSRTGGTWDEQFF
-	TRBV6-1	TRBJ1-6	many	TGTGCCAGCTCCAGGGTATCGGATAATTCACCCCTCCACTTT	CASSRVSDNSPLHF
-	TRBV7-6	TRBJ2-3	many	TGTGCCAGCAGCTCGGGTTCGTCTCGCACAGATACGCAGTATTTT	CASSSGSSRTDTQYF
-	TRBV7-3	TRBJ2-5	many	TGTGCCAGCAGCTTAGAAGGGGGGGGGACCCAGTACTTC	CASSLEGGGTQYF